Below, one TCR beta chain is given with its context. The data originate from a study of blood T cell repertoires in COVID-19. Background on the study: The samples span acute and convalescent COVID-19 from the United States, Italy and Spain.

The CDR3 consists of 15 residues. Germline lookup yields CDR1 SNHLY and CDR2 FYNNEI. The V and J ends lost 5 bases and 3 bases, in that order; junction bases with no gene match: 5. In the authors' methods: Amplification with reference gene primers provided the estimates of nucleated cell counts. TCRdb's copy holds only in-frame clones and misses some; the assay was immunoSEQ multiplex PCR. V, J and clone size reflect that table, while D and trimming were determined from the DNA. The profile shows 150,000 to 200,000 clones, more than 65% of them singletons. The V gene is TRBV2, the J gene TRBJ2-1, with 9 bases matching TRBD2. The sequenced sample consisted of peripheral blood. The TCR was taken from a woman in her sixties with COVID-19, enrolled during active disease. CDR3 nucleotides: TGTGCCAGCAGTCTGACTAGCGGCAGCTACAATGAGCAGTTCTTC. This gives the protein CASSLTSGSYNEQFF.